The clone carrying this TCR beta chain was seen only a few times. Its antigen is still unknown. This CDR3 is 16 amino acids long. CDR1 is SGHNT, CDR2 YYREEE, per germline (reference sequence). Deletions cut 4 bases from V and 4 bases from J, with 21 bases between. The table came from immunoSEQ multiplex PCR; TCRdb's copy has only in-frame clones and leaves some out. The table has a few hundred thousand clones, 85% to 90% seen once. The sample is drawn from a study of cytomegalovirus exposure and HLA in healthy donors. Study information: The use of the same platform for the 100 to 150 validation repertoires and the approximately 730 first-cohort repertoires was reported by a later analysis. General study findings and limits: Most TCRs appeared rarely, but some public TCRs recurred in many donors. The study labeled approximately 150 TCR beta chains cytomegalovirus-associated.

The origin of this receptor is a woman in her late teens or twenties in good health and CMV-seronegative. V usage is TRBV5-4 and J usage is TRBJ2-7; D may be TRBD1 (6 bases). Sequenced input: PBMCs. This CDR3 reads CASSAGLTGNRYEQYF. The DNA of the CDR3 is TGTGCCAGCAGCGCTGGATTAACAGGGAATCGGTACGAGCAGTACTTC.